The next 22 T cell receptor beta chains were all read from a single sample in a study of cytomegalovirus exposure and HLA in healthy donors. 13 Jbeta primers and 60 Vbeta primers were used for the PCR. Assay: immunoSEQ multiplex PCR; the TCRdb copy retains only in-frame clones and omits some. This table has around 100,000 clones, roughly 85% appearing once. Specimen: PBMCs. The receptors stem from a woman aged 40 to 50 in good health and CMV-seronegative.

The chain joins TRBV30 to TRBJ1-5; D ambiguous. V was cut by 4 bases and J by 7 bases, with 20 bases left in between. The CDR3 totals 15 residues. The germline gives CDR1 GTSNPN, CDR2 SVGIG (reference sequence). CDR3 amino acids: CAWTPVGRGGQPQHF. The DNA for the CDR3 is TGTGCCTGGACCCCGGTAGGGCGAGGAGGACAGCCCCAGCATTTT. Combining the CDR3 with reference TRBV30 and TRBJ1-5 gives the whole variable domain SQTIHQWPATLVQPVGSPLSLECTVEGTSNPNLYWYRQAAGRGLQLLFYSVGIGQISSEVPQNLSASRPQDRQFILSSKKLLLSDSGFYLCAWTPVGRGGQPQHFGDGTRLSIL.

This clone was recorded only once. The chain recombines TRBV4-3 with TRBJ2-7, with 15 positions matching TRBD2. V shed 0 bases and J 13 bases; nucleotides not matched to a gene: 16. CDR3 length equals 18 residues. The germline gives CDR1 LGHNA, CDR2 YSLEER. In nucleotides, the CDR3 is TGCGCCAGCAGCCAAGATTTGGAGTCGGGACTAGCGGGGGGAGTGAATTACTTC. Protein product: CASSQDLESGLAGGVNYF.

The gene calls are TRBV4-3 and TRBJ2-7; 7 bases line up with TRBD1. The CDR3 consists of 16 residues. V shed 0 bases and J 2 bases; nucleotides not matched to a gene: 7. Looked up from germline, CDR1 is LGHNA and CDR2 is YSLEER. CDR3 region: CASSQERQGSPYEQYF. Here the CDR3 DNA reads TGCGCCAGCAGCCAAGAAAGACAGGGTAGCCCCTACGAGCAGTACTTC.

This clone has just one count. The CDR3 nucleotides are TGCGCCAGCAGCTTGGGGCAGGGGACCGGGGAGCTGTTTTTT. Amino acid sequence: CASSLGQGTGELFF. The chain employs TRBV5-1 and TRBJ2-2; possible D gene TRBD1, 6 bases. The germline V gene has CDR1 SGHRS and CDR2 YFSETQ. Trimming left V 0 bases short and J 5 bases short, with 8 bases between. This CDR3 region has 14 residues.

The rearrangement links TRBV9 to TRBJ2-2; a possible D gene is TRBD2 (6 bases). The CDR3 runs 14 residues. Germline CDR1 and CDR2: SGDLS and YYNGEE. V was clipped by 7 bases and J by 7 bases, with 17 bases between them. The CDR3, as DNA: TGTGCCAGCGGAGGGACGGAACCCGACGGGGAGCTGTTTTTT. Its protein product is CASGGTEPDGELFF.

This rearrangement joins TRBV7-2 to TRBJ2-2; a weak D match, TRBD2 (6 bases). The CDR3 is 15 amino acids. From germline, CDR1 is SGHTA and CDR2 FQGNSA. V shed 6 bases and J shed 1 base, with 12 bases lying between them. CDR3 residues: CASSMGGRNTGELFF. DNA for the CDR3: TGTGCCAGCAGTATGGGAGGCCGGAACACCGGGGAGCTGTTTTTT.

The chain joins TRBV7-2 to TRBJ2-1; the match to TRBD1 covers 8 bases. The V segment lost 2 bases and the J segment 0 bases; nucleotides outside the gene matches: 12. The length of the CDR3 is 19 residues. Germline loops: CDR1 SGHTA, CDR2 FQGNSA. DNA of the CDR3: TGTGCCAGCAGCTTAAGGGGGACAGGTCCTACGAGCTCCTACAATGAGCAGTTCTTC. This encodes CASSLRGTGPTSSYNEQFF.

CDR3 residues: CAISETGDSNTGELFF. CDR3 DNA sequence: TGTGCCATCAGTGAGACGGGGGACTCGAACACCGGGGAGCTGTTTTTT. The V call is TRBV10-3, the J call TRBJ2-2, with D perhaps TRBD2 (6 bases). Germline values: CDR1 ENHRY, CDR2 SYGVKD. The CDR3 consists of 16 residues. V lost 2 bases, J lost 0 bases, and 10 bases lay in between.

The chain joins TRBV19 to TRBJ2-7; the match to TRBD1 covers 9 bases. In germline, CDR1 is LNHDA, CDR2 SQIVND (reference sequence). The CDR3 contains 14 residues. With V trimmed by 7 bases and J by 2 bases, 6 bases remained unmatched. The CDR3 sequence is CASTPGTGPYEQYF. The CDR3 nucleotides read TGTGCCAGTACCCCCGGGACAGGGCCCTACGAGCAGTACTTC.

A note on this clone: The junction departs from the called germline gene at one end, perhaps through a read error. V usage is TRBV7-2 and J usage is TRBJ1-2, with 7 positions matching TRBD1. The CDR3 has 15 residues. The germline gives CDR1 SGHTA, CDR2 FQGNSA. Here the CDR3 DNA reads TGTGCCAGCAGCCTAGCCCTGACAGGGAGTGTAGGCTACACCTTC. Encoded protein: CASSLALTGSVGYTF.

The chain couples TRBV7-9 to TRBJ1-1; the D gene is possibly TRBD1 (5 bases). V was pared by 3 bases and J by 3 bases, with 20 bases between. Germline V gene data show CDR1 as SEHNR and CDR2 as FQNEAQ (reference sequence). The CDR3 runs to 17 residues. The CDR3 loop reads CASSFTGGSGEDTEAFF. CDR3 nucleotides: TGTGCCAGCAGCTTTACGGGGGGTTCTGGGGAGGACACTGAAGCTTTCTTT. Full variable domain (remainder filled in from reference TRBV7-9 and TRBJ1-1): DTGVSQNPRHKITKRGQNVTFRCDPISEHNRLYWYRQTLGQGPEFLTYFQNEAQLEKSRLLSDRFSAERPKGSFSTLEIQRTEQGDSAMYLCASSFTGGSGEDTEAFFGQGTRLTVV.

The rearrangement joins TRBV5-6 to TRBJ2-1, with 9 nucleotides matching TRBD1. Germline V lookup: CDR1 SGHDT, CDR2 YYEEEE. The CDR3 totals 14 residues. V lost 2 bases, J lost 7 bases, and 4 bases stayed unmatched. The CDR3 DNA is TGTGCCAGCAGCTTAGCCGGGACAGGGAATGAGCAGTTCTTC. It translates to CASSLAGTGNEQFF.

The chain combines TRBV10-2 with TRBJ2-7, with 11 bases lining up with TRBD2. V lost 6 bases to trimming and J lost 3 bases; unmatched junction nucleotides: 13. The CDR3 loop spans 17 amino acids. Germline V gene sequence: CDR1 WSHSY, CDR2 SAAADI. CDR3 in amino acids: CASRTPLAGEVSYEQYF. The CDR3 DNA follows: TGCGCCAGCAGGACCCCACTAGCGGGAGAAGTTAGCTACGAGCAGTACTTC.

This rearrangement joins TRBV7-7 to TRBJ2-1; a possible D gene is TRBD1 (6 bases). This CDR3 region has 16 residues. With 1 base removed from V and 0 bases from J, the gap between germline ends came to 10 bases. CDR1 is SSHAT, CDR2 FNYEAQ, per germline (reference sequence). CDR3 region: CASSLVDSPSYNEQFF. The CDR3, as DNA: TGTGCCAGCAGCTTAGTGGACAGTCCCTCCTACAATGAGCAGTTCTTC.

This chain uses TRBV4-3 with TRBJ1-5, with TRBD1 as a possible D gene (6 bases). The germline CDR1 and CDR2 sequences are LGHNA and YSLEER. V was clipped by 0 bases and J by 4 bases, with 10 bases between them. The CDR3 covers 15 residues. The CDR3 here is CASSQDGDRNQPQHF. The CDR3 nucleotides read TGCGCCAGCAGCCAAGACGGTGACAGGAATCAGCCCCAGCATTTT.

V usage is TRBV18 and J usage is TRBJ1-1; D gene uncertain. The CDR3 sequence is 14 residues long. Trimming left V 4 bases short and J 1 base short, with 10 bases between. The germline V gene has CDR1 KGHSH and CDR2 LQKENI. CDR3 DNA: TGTGCCAGCTCACGAGAGGGTGCGAACACTGAAGCTTTCTTT. Translation: CASSREGANTEAFF.

V usage is TRBV11-3 and J usage is TRBJ2-3; 7 positions match TRBD1. Germline CDR1 is SGHNT and CDR2 is YENEEA. V lost 5 bases and J lost 2; bases outside the gene matches: 4. This CDR3 comprises 14 residues. CDR3 sequence: CASSLGQATDTQYF. As DNA, the CDR3 is TGTGCCAGCAGCCTCGGACAGGCCACAGATACGCAGTATTTT.

In this sample, this clone turned up a few times. The rearrangement links TRBV27 to TRBJ2-2; 12 bases align to TRBD2. V shed 0 bases and J 7 bases; nucleotides not matched to a gene: 3. The CDR3 length is 16 residues. Looked up from germline, CDR1 is MNHEY and CDR2 is SMNVEV (reference sequence). CDR3 region: CASSLSGTSGRGELFF. The DNA of the CDR3 is TGTGCCAGCAGTTTATCCGGGACTAGCGGGCGCGGGGAGCTGTTTTTT.

V usage is TRBV10-2 and J usage is TRBJ2-1; TRBD2 matches at 7 bases. Germline values: CDR1 WSHSY, CDR2 SAAADI. Trimming cost V 4 bases and J 5 bases; bases outside gene matches: 8. This CDR3 has 15 residues. For the CDR3, the DNA is TGCGCCAGCAGTGTCCCGGGAGGTGTAGACAATGAGCAGTTCTTC. As protein: CASSVPGGVDNEQFF.

The chain uses TRBV6-6 and TRBJ2-6, with D uncertain. V lost 5 bases and J lost 0, with 8 bases in between. The germline gives CDR1 MNHNY, CDR2 SVGAGI (reference sequence). This CDR3 spans 15 amino acids. CDR3 residues: CASSTSSSGANVLTF. CDR3 nucleotide sequence: TGTGCCAGCAGTACATCAAGCTCTGGGGCCAACGTCCTGACTTTC.

The V gene is TRBV28, the J gene TRBJ2-7; TRBD2 matches 7 bases. The CDR3 covers 15 residues. Germline-derived CDR1 and CDR2 are MDHEN and SYDVKM. The junction had 5 bases not matched to a gene; V was cut back by 3 bases and J by 0 bases. In nucleotides, the CDR3 is TGTGCCAGCAGTTTTCTCGGGGGGAGCTCCTACGAGCAGTACTTC. It translates to CASSFLGGSSYEQYF.

For the CDR3, the DNA is TGCAGTGCTAGATCCATCTACGAGCAGTACTTC. Protein product: CSARSIYEQYF. The V gene is TRBV20-1, the J gene TRBJ2-7; D gene ambiguous. Germline V gene sequence: CDR1 DFQATT, CDR2 SNEGSKA (reference sequence). Trimming took off 2 bases at V and 3 bases at J, with 5 bases between the two ends. This CDR3 comprises 11 residues.